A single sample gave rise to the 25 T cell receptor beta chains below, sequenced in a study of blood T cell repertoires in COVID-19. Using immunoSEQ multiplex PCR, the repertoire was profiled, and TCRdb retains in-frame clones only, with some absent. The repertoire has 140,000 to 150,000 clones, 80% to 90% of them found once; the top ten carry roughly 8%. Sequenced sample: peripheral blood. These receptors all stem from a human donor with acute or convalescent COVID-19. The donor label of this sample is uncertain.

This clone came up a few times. CDR3: CASSAAASNQPQHF. The CDR3 DNA follows: TGTGCCAGCAGTGCGGCGGCTTCCAATCAGCCCCAGCATTTT. This chain joins TRBV2 and TRBJ1-5; no clear D. The germline V gene encodes CDR1 SNHLY and CDR2 FYNNEI. The CDR3 spans 14 residues. V was clipped by 4 bases and J by 3 bases, with 10 bases between them.

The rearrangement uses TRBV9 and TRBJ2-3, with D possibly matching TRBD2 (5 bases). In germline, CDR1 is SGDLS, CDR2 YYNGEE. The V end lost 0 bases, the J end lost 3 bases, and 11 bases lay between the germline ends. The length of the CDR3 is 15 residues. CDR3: CASSVAMRATDTQYF. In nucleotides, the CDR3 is TGTGCCAGCAGCGTAGCTATGCGGGCTACAGATACGCAGTATTTT.

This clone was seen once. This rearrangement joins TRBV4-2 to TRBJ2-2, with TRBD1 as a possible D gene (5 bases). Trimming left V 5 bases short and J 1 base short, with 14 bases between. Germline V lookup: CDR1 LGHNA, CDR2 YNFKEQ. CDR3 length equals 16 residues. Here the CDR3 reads CASSSFGRGNTGELFF. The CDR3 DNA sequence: TGTGCCAGCAGCTCTTTTGGTAGGGGGAACACCGGGGAGCTGTTTTTT.

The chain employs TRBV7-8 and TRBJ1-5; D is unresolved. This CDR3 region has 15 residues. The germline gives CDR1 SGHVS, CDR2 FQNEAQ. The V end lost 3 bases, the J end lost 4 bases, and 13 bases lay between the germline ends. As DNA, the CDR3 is TGTGCCAGCAGCTTGATAGGACTACTAAATCAGCCCCAGCATTTT. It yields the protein CASSLIGLLNQPQHF.

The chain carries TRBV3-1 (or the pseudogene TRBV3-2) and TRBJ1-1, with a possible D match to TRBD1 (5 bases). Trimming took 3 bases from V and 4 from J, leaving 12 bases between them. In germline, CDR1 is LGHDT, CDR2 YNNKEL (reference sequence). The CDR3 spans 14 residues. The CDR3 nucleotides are TGTGCCAGCAGCCATCACGGGGGGGGCACTGAAGCTTTCTTT. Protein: CASSHHGGGTEAFF.

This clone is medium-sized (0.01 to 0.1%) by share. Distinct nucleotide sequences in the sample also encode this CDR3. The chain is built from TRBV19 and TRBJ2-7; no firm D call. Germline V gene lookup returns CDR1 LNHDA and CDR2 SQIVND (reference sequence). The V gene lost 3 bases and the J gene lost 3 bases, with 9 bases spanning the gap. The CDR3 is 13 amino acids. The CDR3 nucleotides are TGTGCCAGTAGTATTGGCCCAAACTACGAGCAGTACGTC. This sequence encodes CASSIGPNYEQYV.

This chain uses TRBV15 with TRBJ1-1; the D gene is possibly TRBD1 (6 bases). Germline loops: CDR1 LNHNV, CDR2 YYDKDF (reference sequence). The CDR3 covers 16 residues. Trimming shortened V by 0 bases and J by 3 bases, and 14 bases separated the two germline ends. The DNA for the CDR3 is TGTGCCACCAGCAGAGATCGGGTTCAGGGGTACACTGAAGCTTTCTTT. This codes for CATSRDRVQGYTEAFF.

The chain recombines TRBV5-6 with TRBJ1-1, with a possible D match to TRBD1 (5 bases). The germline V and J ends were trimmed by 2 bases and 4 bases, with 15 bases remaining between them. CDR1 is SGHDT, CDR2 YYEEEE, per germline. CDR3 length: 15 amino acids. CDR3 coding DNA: TGTGCCAGCAGCTTCACCCAGGGCGGGGGCACTGAAGCTTTCTTT. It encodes CASSFTQGGGTEAFF.

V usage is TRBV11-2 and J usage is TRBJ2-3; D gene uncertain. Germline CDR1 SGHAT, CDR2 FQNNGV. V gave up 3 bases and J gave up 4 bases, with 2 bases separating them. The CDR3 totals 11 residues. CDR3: CASSFSDTQYF. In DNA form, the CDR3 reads TGTGCCAGCAGCTTCTCAGATACGCAGTATTTT.

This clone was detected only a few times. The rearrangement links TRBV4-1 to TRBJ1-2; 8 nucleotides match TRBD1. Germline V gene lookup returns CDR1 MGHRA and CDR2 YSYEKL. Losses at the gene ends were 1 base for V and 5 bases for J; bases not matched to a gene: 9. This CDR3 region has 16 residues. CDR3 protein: CASSQGVGQGGYGYTF. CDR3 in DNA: TGCGCCAGCAGCCAAGGTGTTGGACAGGGAGGATATGGCTACACCTTC.

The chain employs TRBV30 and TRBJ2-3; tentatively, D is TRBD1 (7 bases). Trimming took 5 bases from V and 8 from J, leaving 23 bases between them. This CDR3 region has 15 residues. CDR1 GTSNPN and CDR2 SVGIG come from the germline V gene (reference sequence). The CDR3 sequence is CAWSVQGGRGVTQYF. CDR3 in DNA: TGTGCCTGGTCCGTGCAGGGGGGCAGGGGTGTTACGCAGTATTTT.

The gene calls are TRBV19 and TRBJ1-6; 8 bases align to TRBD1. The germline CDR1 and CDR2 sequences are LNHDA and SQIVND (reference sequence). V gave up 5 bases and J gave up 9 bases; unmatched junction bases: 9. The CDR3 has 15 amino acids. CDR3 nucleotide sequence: TGTGCCAGTAGTTCGGGACAGGCCCGCGGTTCACCCCTCCACTTT. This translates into CASSSGQARGSPLHF.

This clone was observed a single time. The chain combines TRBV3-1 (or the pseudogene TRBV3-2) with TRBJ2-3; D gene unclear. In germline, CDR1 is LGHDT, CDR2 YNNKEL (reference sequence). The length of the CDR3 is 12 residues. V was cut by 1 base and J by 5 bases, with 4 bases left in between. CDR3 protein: CASSQVRDTQYF. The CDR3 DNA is TGTGCCAGCAGCCAAGTGAGAGATACGCAGTATTTT.

Written as DNA, the CDR3 is TGTGCCAGCAGCTTGGGACTAGCGGAGTCGGCACGCACAGATACGCAGTATTTT. Translating it yields CASSLGLAESARTDTQYF. V gene TRBV5-4 combines with J gene TRBJ2-3; 9 bases map to TRBD2. V shed 0 bases, J shed 1 base, and the junction held 9 bases outside the gene matches. Germline V CDR1 and CDR2: SGHNT, YYREEE (reference sequence). The CDR3 spans 18 residues. The variable domain in full, with the rest retrieved from reference TRBV5-4 and TRBJ2-3, is ETGVTQSPTHLIKTRGQQVTLRCSSQSGHNTVSWYQQALGQGPQFIFQYYREEENGRGNFPPRFSGLQFPNYSSELNVNALELDDSALYLCASSLGLAESARTDTQYFGPGTRLTVL.

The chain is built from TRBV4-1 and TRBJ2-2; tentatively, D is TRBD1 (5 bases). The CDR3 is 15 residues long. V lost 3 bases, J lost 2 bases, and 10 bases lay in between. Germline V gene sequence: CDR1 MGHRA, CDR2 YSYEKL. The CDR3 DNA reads TGCGCCAGCAGCCACCCCGACAGAAACACCGGGGAGCTGTTTTTT. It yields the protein CASSHPDRNTGELFF.

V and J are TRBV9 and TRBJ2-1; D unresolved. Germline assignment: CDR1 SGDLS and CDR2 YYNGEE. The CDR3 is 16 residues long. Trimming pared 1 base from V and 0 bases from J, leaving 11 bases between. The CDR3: CASSVSSATSYNEQFF. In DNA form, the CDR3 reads TGTGCCAGCAGCGTAAGCTCCGCCACCTCCTACAATGAGCAGTTCTTC.

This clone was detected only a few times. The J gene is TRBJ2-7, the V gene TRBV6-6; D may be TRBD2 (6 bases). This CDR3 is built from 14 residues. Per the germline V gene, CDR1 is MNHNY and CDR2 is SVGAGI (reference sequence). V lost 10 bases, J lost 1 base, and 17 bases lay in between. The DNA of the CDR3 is TGTGCCACCTTGCAAGCGGGTAATTCCTACGAGCAGTACTTC. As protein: CATLQAGNSYEQYF.

For the CDR3, the DNA is TGTGCCAGCTCACACTCAGGGGTGGGATTAGATCAGCCCCAGCATTTT. Its translation is CASSHSGVGLDQPQHF. The chain is built from TRBV27 and TRBJ1-5; TRBD1 is a possible D gene (6 bases). The germline gives CDR1 MNHEY, CDR2 SMNVEV (reference sequence). Trimming shortened V by 8 bases and J by 5 bases, and 22 bases separated the two germline ends. The CDR3 consists of 16 residues.

CDR3 DNA sequence: TGTGCCAGCAGCCCCCGGGACAGGGATGGCTACACCTTC. This sequence encodes CASSPRDRDGYTF. The V and J genes are TRBV3-1 (or the pseudogene TRBV3-2) and TRBJ1-2; 9 bases map to TRBD1. The V gene end was trimmed by 4 bases and the J gene end by 6 bases; junction bases not matched to a gene: 3. CDR1 and CDR2 from the germline V gene are LGHDT and YNNKEL (reference sequence). The CDR3 has 13 residues.

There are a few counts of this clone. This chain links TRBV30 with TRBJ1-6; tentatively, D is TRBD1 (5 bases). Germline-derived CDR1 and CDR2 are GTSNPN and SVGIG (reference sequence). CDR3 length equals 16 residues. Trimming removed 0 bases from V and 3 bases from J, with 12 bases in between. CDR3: CAWSVVYDSYNSPLHF. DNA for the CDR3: TGTGCCTGGAGTGTTGTATACGACAGCTATAATTCACCCCTCCACTTT.

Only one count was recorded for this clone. CDR3 residues: CASSLEYGYTF. In DNA form, the CDR3 reads TGTGCCAGCAGTTTGGAGTATGGCTACACCTTC. This chain connects TRBV12-3 or TRBV12-4 to TRBJ1-2; D gene unclear. Trimming pared 3 bases from V and 5 bases from J, leaving 4 bases between. The CDR3 is made up of 11 amino acids.

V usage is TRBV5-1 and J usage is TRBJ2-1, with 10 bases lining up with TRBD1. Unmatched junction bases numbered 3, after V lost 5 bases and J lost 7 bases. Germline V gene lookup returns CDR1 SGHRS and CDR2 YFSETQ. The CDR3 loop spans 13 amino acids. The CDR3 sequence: CASRGTGANEQFF. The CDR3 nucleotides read TGCGCCAGCAGGGGGACAGGGGCGAATGAGCAGTTCTTC.

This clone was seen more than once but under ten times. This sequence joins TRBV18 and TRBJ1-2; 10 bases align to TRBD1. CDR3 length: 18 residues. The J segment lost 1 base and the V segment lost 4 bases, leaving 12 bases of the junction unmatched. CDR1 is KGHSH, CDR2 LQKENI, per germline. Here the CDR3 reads CASSRTGTGDQINYGYTF. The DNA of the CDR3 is TGTGCCAGCTCACGGACCGGGACAGGGGACCAGATTAACTATGGCTACACCTTC.

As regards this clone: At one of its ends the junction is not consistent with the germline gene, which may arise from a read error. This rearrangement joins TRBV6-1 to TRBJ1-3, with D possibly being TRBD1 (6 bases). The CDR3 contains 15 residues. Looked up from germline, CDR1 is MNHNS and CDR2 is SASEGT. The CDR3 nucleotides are TGTGCCAGCAGCGAAGGGACATTTTCTGGAAACACCATATATTTT. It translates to CASSEGTFSGNTIYF.

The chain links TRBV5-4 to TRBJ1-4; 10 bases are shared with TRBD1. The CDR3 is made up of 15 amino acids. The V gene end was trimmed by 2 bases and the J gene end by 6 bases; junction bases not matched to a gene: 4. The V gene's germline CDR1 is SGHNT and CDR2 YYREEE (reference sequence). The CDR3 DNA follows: TGTGCCAGCAGCTTTGCCGGGACAGGGGATGAAAAACTGTTTTTT. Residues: CASSFAGTGDEKLFF.